Below are 4 T cell receptor beta chains sequenced from a single sample in a study of OX40 agonist ivuxolimab in advanced cancers. Generated by immunoSEQ multiplex PCR, the TCRdb table keeps only in-frame clones and is missing some. This sample has tens of thousands of clones, with 80% to 95% found just once. This specimen was CD4+ or CD8+ T cells sorted from blood, taken in a trial of the OX40 agonist ivuxolimab. The receptors shown here come from an adult with an advanced solid tumor such as melanoma, head and neck, liver or kidney cancer.

The rearrangement joins TRBV18 to TRBJ1-4; D is unresolved. CDR1 and CDR2 (germline): KGHSH, LQKENI. Trimming removed 6 bases at V and 0 bases at J, with 11 bases between. The CDR3 covers 15 residues. CDR3 residues: CASSPSMATNEKLFF. In DNA, the CDR3 is TGTGCCAGCTCCCCGTCCATGGCAACTAATGAAAAACTGTTTTTT. Combining the CDR3 with reference TRBV18 and TRBJ1-4 gives the whole variable domain NAGVMQNPRHLVRRRGQEARLRCSPMKGHSHVYWYRQLPEEGLKFMVYLQKENIIDESGMPKERFSAEFPKEGPSILRIQQVVRGDSAAYFCASSPSMATNEKLFFGSGTQLSVL.

The rearrangement joins TRBV18 to TRBJ2-3, with TRBD2 identical over 9 bases. Germline lookup yields CDR1 KGHSH and CDR2 LQKENI. V was clipped by 3 bases and J by 0 bases; unmatched bases: 10. The CDR3 loop spans 18 amino acids. Written as DNA, the CDR3 is TGTGCCAGCTCACCGTTTACCCTAGCGGGACCTAGCACAGATACGCAGTATTTT. Residues: CASSPFTLAGPSTDTQYF.

V gene TRBV9 combines with J gene TRBJ2-3, with D unresolved. The germline V gene encodes CDR1 SGDLS and CDR2 YYNGEE. The CDR3 covers 11 residues. Trimming took off 0 bases at V and 12 bases at J, with 8 bases between the two ends. CDR3 loop: CASSVGPLQYF. The CDR3, as DNA: TGTGCCAGCAGCGTAGGGCCCCTCCAGTATTTT. The variable domain in full, completed from reference TRBV9 and TRBJ2-3, reads DSGVTQTPKHLITATGQRVTLRCSPRSGDLSVYWYQQSLDQGLQFLIQYYNGEERAKGNILERFSAQQFPDLHSELNLSSLELGDSALYFCASSVGPLQYFGPGTRLTVL.

The chain is built from TRBV28 and TRBJ2-4, with D possibly called TRBD1 or TRBD2 (6 bases each). This CDR3 contains 18 residues. The V gene's germline CDR1 is MDHEN and CDR2 SYDVKM. V was pared by 8 bases and J by 0 bases, with 23 bases between. Here the CDR3 reads CASGQLWGVNIAKNIQYF. The CDR3 region has the DNA TGTGCCAGCGGACAGTTATGGGGGGTGAATATAGCCAAAAACATTCAGTACTTC. The full variable domain, completed using reference TRBV28 and TRBJ2-4, is DVKVTQSSRYLVKRTGEKVFLECVQDMDHENMFWYRQDPGLGLRLIYFSYDVKMKEKGDIPEGYSVSREKKERFSLILESASTNQTSMYLCASGQLWGVNIAKNIQYFGAGTRLSVL.